This entry describes one T cell receptor beta chain. This sample is part of a study of blood T cell repertoires in COVID-19. Study context: Some COVID-19 samples were acute and others convalescent; all came from the United States, Italy and Spain. In each case, the material was cDNA or gDNA derived from T cells, B-cell-depleted T cells, or PBMCs.

The CDR3 is made up of 14 amino acids. The germline V gene has CDR1 SGHDT and CDR2 YYEEEE. V was cut by 1 base and J by 0 bases, with 5 bases left in between. Seattle's enrolled individuals joined amid active infection and were then monitored longitudinally. In the study's own analysis: Reference gene primer amplification gave nucleated cell count estimates. Some clones are missing from TCRdb's copy, which holds only in-frame ones; the method was immunoSEQ multiplex PCR. V, J and clone size reflect that table, while D and trimming were determined from the DNA. The repertoire holds under 200,000 clones, with around four fifths as singletons.

The chain links TRBV5-6 to TRBJ1-5, with D uncertain. The source of this sequence is a woman older than 75 with COVID-19, enrolled during active disease. Source material: peripheral blood. The CDR3 nucleotides read TGTGCCAGCAGCTTGAGCTATAGCAATCAGCCCCAGCATTTT. This sequence encodes CASSLSYSNQPQHF.